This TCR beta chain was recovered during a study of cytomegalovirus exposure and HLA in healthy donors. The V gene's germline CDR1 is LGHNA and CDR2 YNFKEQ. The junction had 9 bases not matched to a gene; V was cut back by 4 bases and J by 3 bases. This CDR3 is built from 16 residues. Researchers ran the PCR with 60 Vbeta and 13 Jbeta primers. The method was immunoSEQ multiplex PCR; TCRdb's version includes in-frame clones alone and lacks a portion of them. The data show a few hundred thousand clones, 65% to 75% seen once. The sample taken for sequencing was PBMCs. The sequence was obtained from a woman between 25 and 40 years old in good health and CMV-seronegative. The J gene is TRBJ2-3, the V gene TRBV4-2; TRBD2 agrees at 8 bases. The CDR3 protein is CASSPLAGGKTDTQYF. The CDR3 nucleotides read TGTGCCAGCAGCCCCCTGGCGGGGGGTAAGACAGATACGCAGTATTTT.